One sample yielded the 32 T cell receptor beta chains listed below, sequenced in a study of cytomegalovirus exposure and HLA in healthy donors. Amplification used 60 Vbeta primers and 13 Jbeta primers. Using immunoSEQ multiplex PCR, the repertoire was profiled, and TCRdb retains in-frame clones only, with some absent. The table shows about 200,000 clones, with around four fifths occurring only once. The specimen sequenced was PBMCs. The source is a man aged 45-65 years in good health and CMV-seronegative.

The chain employs TRBV11-3 and TRBJ2-1; D is uncertain. CDR3 length: 13 residues. Germline V gene lookup returns CDR1 SGHNT and CDR2 YENEEA. Trimming removed 0 bases at V and 9 bases at J, with 9 bases between. For the CDR3, the DNA is TGTGCCAGCAGCTTAGATGCCCCTAGTGAGCAGTTCTTC. Translated: CASSLDAPSEQFF.

The chain carries TRBV11-2 and TRBJ2-7; 12 bases fit TRBD1. The ends lost 7 bases at V and 4 bases at J; junction bases unmatched: 8. Germline CDR1 reads SGHAT; CDR2 reads FQNNGV. The CDR3 spans 15 residues. CDR3 loop: CASTHGTGGRYEQYF. The CDR3 DNA is TGTGCCAGCACCCATGGGACAGGGGGCCGGTACGAGCAGTACTTC.

V is TRBV5-1 and J is TRBJ2-2; TRBD1 matches 7 bases. The CDR3 spans 14 residues. Germline CDR1 reads SGHRS; CDR2 reads YFSETQ. Trimming at V came to 3 bases and at J to 7 bases, leaving 6 bases not matched to a gene. CDR3 coding DNA: TGCGCCAGCAGCTACAGGGGAGAGGGCGGGGAGCTGTTTTTT. Encoded protein: CASSYRGEGGELFF.

V and J are TRBV6-1 and TRBJ2-5; 16 nucleotides line up with TRBD2. J was trimmed by 6 bases and V by 1 base; bases with no gene match: 8. CDR1 and CDR2 from the germline V gene are MNHNS and SASEGT. The CDR3 covers 18 residues. CDR3 nucleotides: TGTGCCAGCAGTGAAGTGGGACTAGCGGGAGGGGGGTCGAAGACCCAGTACTTC. It encodes CASSEVGLAGGGSKTQYF.

V usage is TRBV27 and J usage is TRBJ2-7; maybe TRBD2 (5 bases). Germline loops: CDR1 MNHEY, CDR2 SMNVEV (reference sequence). The CDR3 loop spans 14 amino acids. V lost 9 bases and J lost 5, with 20 bases in between. The CDR3 sequence is CASRMEASHHEQYF. The CDR3 region has the DNA TGTGCCAGTCGGATGGAAGCTAGCCACCACGAGCAGTACTTC.

This rearrangement joins TRBV23-1 to TRBJ2-3; 11 bases map to TRBD2. TRBV23-1 counts as an open reading frame of uncertain function. Trimming took 0 bases from V and 3 from J; bases not matched to a gene: 8. CDR3 length equals 18 residues. The chain's CDR3 is CASSQSQGSGRDTDTQYF. DNA for the CDR3: TGCGCCAGCAGTCAATCCCAGGGTAGCGGGAGGGATACAGATACGCAGTATTTT.

The table lists this clone with a few counts. The chain links TRBV5-5 to TRBJ2-7; tentatively, D is TRBD2 (7 bases). Per germline, CDR1 SGHKS and CDR2 YYEKEE (reference sequence). V gave up 4 bases and J gave up 6 bases, with 11 bases separating them. The CDR3 runs to 12 residues. CDR3 loop: CASSGRGGEQYF. CDR3 DNA: TGTGCCAGCAGCGGAAGGGGGGGCGAGCAGTACTTC.

This chain joins TRBV4-1 and TRBJ1-6; D is ambiguous. V dropped 4 bases and J dropped 9 bases, with 28 bases sitting between them. CDR1 and CDR2 (germline): MGHRA, YSYEKL. The CDR3 consists of 19 residues. Written as DNA, the CDR3 is TGCGCCAGCAGCCCTAACCTTTTTGGACTGCTGGCGGGCAGTTCACCCCTCCACTTT. Protein product: CASSPNLFGLLAGSSPLHF.

The V gene is TRBV7-9, the J gene TRBJ1-1; unclear D gene. The CDR3 spans 19 residues. V was pared by 5 bases and J by 4 bases, with 29 bases between. From germline, CDR1 is SEHNR and CDR2 FQNEAQ (reference sequence). The CDR3 nucleotides read TGTGCCAGCAGCAAAGTAGTCAGCGGCAGATGGAGCTTGGTCACTGAAGCTTTCTTT. Its protein is CASSKVVSGRWSLVTEAFF.

The CDR3 sequence: CASSVNNREKAFF. CDR3 DNA: TGTGCCAGCAGTGTGAACAACCGGGAGAAAGCTTTCTTT. This chain connects TRBV28 to TRBJ1-1; D is unclear. CDR1 is MDHEN, CDR2 SYDVKM, per germline. Trimming pared 5 bases from V and 9 bases from J, leaving 16 bases between. The CDR3 extends over 13 amino acids.

The rearrangement joins TRBV6-6 to TRBJ1-2; weak D call: TRBD1 (5 bases). V lost 0 bases and J 8 bases, leaving 19 bases between the germline ends. This CDR3 region has 16 residues. Germline CDR1 and CDR2: MNHNY and SVGAGI (reference sequence). This chain's CDR3 is CASSYSKGADSRGYTF. CDR3 nucleotide sequence: TGTGCCAGCAGTTACTCGAAAGGGGCCGACAGCCGAGGCTACACCTTC.

Concerning this clone itself: A read error may produce the germline difference seen at one junction end. The rearrangement links TRBV6-6 to TRBJ2-7; D not certain. The CDR3 has 15 residues. Germline assignment: CDR1 MNHNY and CDR2 SVGAGI (reference sequence). The DNA for the CDR3 is TGTGCCGGCAGTCCCCCTCAGACTCTGGCCTACGAGCAGTACTTC. Its translation is CAGSPPQTLAYEQYF.

V and J are TRBV5-4 and TRBJ2-7; TRBD1 aligns across 7 bases. CDR3 length: 13 amino acids. The J segment lost 1 base and the V segment lost 3 bases, leaving 1 base of the junction unmatched. The germline gives CDR1 SGHNT, CDR2 YYREEE (reference sequence). The CDR3 DNA is TGTGCCAGCAGCTGGGACAGATCCTACGAGCAGTACTTC. It yields the protein CASSWDRSYEQYF.

The CDR3 is CASSLGQSSYEQYF. In DNA, the CDR3 is TGTGCCAGCAGCTTAGGACAGAGCTCCTACGAGCAGTACTTC. The chain joins TRBV7-6 to TRBJ2-7, with a tentative D call TRBD1 (5 bases). CDR3 length: 14 amino acids. CDR1 and CDR2 from the germline V gene are SGHVS and FNYEAQ. The V end was cut by 1 base, the J end by 0 bases, with 7 bases between.

A single count supports this clone. The chain joins TRBV6-5 to TRBJ2-3; 7 bases line up with TRBD1. V gave up 6 bases and J gave up 6 bases; unmatched junction bases: 9. The CDR3 is 14 residues long. Germline V gene lookup returns CDR1 MNHEY and CDR2 SVGAGI. The CDR3 loop reads CASRLQGVRDTQYF. The CDR3 DNA reads as TGTGCCAGCAGGCTCCAGGGGGTTCGGGATACGCAGTATTTT.

As for this clone: Other DNA sequences within the sample encode an identical CDR3. CDR3 sequence (DNA): TGTGCCAGCAGCCAACTAGCGGGAGGCACCGGGGAGCTGTTTTTT. Protein product: CASSQLAGGTGELFF. The chain is built from TRBV27 and TRBJ2-2; TRBD2 matches at 12 bases. Germline V gives CDR1 MNHEY, CDR2 SMNVEV (reference sequence). This CDR3 comprises 15 residues. Unmatched junction bases numbered 3, after V lost 6 bases and J lost 4 bases.

The chain recombines TRBV10-3 with TRBJ1-2, with 7 bases that match TRBD1. CDR1 ENHRY and CDR2 SYGVKD come from the germline V gene. The CDR3 is made up of 16 amino acids. J gave up 0 bases and V 4 bases, and 8 bases lay outside the gene matches. In DNA, the CDR3 is TGTGCCATCAGTGGATACGAGGGGGCCGCTAACTATGGCTACACCTTC. This gives the protein CAISGYEGAANYGYTF.

The chain links TRBV10-3 to TRBJ2-5, with 9 bases fitting TRBD2. The J call is doubtful: the DNA matches TRBJ2-7 better. Germline assignment: CDR1 ENHRY and CDR2 SYGVKD. The CDR3 totals 16 residues. The CDR3 loop reads CAIRGLGLAGSIEQYF. In DNA, the CDR3 is TGTGCCATCAGGGGCCTGGGACTAGCCGGGAGTATCGAGCAGTACTTC.

The CDR3 loop is CASRQIANYGYTF. The CDR3 DNA reads TGTGCCAGTCGACAGATAGCTAACTATGGCTACACCTTC. This chain connects TRBV19 to TRBJ1-2, with D possibly matching TRBD1 (5 bases). The CDR3 is made up of 13 amino acids. Trimming cost V 8 bases and J 0 bases, with 10 bases left between them. CDR1 and CDR2 (germline): LNHDA, SQIVND (reference sequence).

The chain recombines TRBV6-4 with TRBJ2-1; the D gene is possibly TRBD1 (6 bases). The germline gives CDR1 MRHNA, CDR2 SNTAGT. CDR3 size: 14 residues. V was shortened by 2 bases and J by 12 bases, with 17 bases between the two germline ends. In nucleotides, the CDR3 is TGTGCCAGCAGTGACCAACAGGGAGTGTCGAGGCAGTTCTTC. Its protein is CASSDQQGVSRQFF.

V usage is TRBV11-2 and J usage is TRBJ2-7, with D possibly being TRBD2 (5 bases). Germline V gene sequence: CDR1 SGHAT, CDR2 FQNNGV. V was pared by 4 bases and J by 0 bases, with 10 bases between. The CDR3 sequence is 14 residues long. In nucleotides, the CDR3 is TGTGCCAGCAGCTACAAAAGCGGCTCCTACGAGCAGTACTTC. Translated, it gives CASSYKSGSYEQYF.

The CDR3 DNA sequence: TGTGCCAGCAGTTTCGGACTAGCGGGAGTCGATGAGCAGTTCTTC. Protein sequence: CASSFGLAGVDEQFF. The chain carries TRBV27 and TRBJ2-1, with 13 bases that match TRBD2. Germline V lookup: CDR1 MNHEY, CDR2 SMNVEV (reference sequence). The CDR3 length is 15 residues. Trimming removed 3 bases from V and 8 bases from J; junction bases left unmatched: 4.

The J gene is TRBJ1-2, the V gene TRBV29-1; D not resolved. Trimming removed 3 bases from V and 5 bases from J, with 10 bases in between. The germline CDR1 and CDR2 sequences are SQVTM and ANQGSEA. CDR3 size: 12 residues. The chain's CDR3 is CSVELQIYGYTF. In DNA, the CDR3 is TGCAGCGTTGAGCTGCAGATTTATGGCTACACCTTC.

The rearrangement links TRBV28 to TRBJ1-6, with D possibly TRBD1 on 6 matching bases. This CDR3 is 13 amino acids long. Trimming left V 7 bases short and J 5 bases short, with 9 bases between. The germline CDR1 and CDR2 sequences are MDHEN and SYDVKM. CDR3 sequence (DNA): TGTGCCAGCAAGGGGGTAAATAATTCACCCCTCCACTTT. Its protein product is CASKGVNNSPLHF. The variable domain in full, with the rest retrieved from reference TRBV28 and TRBJ1-6, is DVKVTQSSRYLVKRTGEKVFLECVQDMDHENMFWYRQDPGLGLRLIYFSYDVKMKEKGDIPEGYSVSREKKERFSLILESASTNQTSMYLCASKGVNNSPLHFGNGTRLTVT.

This clone has a handful of counts. The genes are TRBV7-2 and TRBJ1-5; 8 bases fit TRBD1. With V trimmed by 2 bases and J by 6 bases, 6 bases remained unmatched. The CDR3 spans 15 residues. The germline CDR1 and CDR2 sequences are SGHTA and FQGNSA. The CDR3 nucleotides read TGTGCCAGCAGCTTACAGGGGGCACAAGGTCAGCCCCAGCATTTT. It encodes CASSLQGAQGQPQHF.

The chain joins TRBV10-3 to TRBJ1-1; no clear D gene. The germline V and J ends were trimmed by 3 bases and 3 bases, with 11 bases remaining between them. Germline loops: CDR1 ENHRY, CDR2 SYGVKD. The CDR3 sequence is 14 residues long. The CDR3 region is CAISDNPADTEAFF. In DNA form, the CDR3 reads TGTGCCATCAGTGATAATCCCGCAGACACTGAAGCTTTCTTT.

Points on this clone: Other DNA sequences in this specimen translate into the identical CDR3. The chain couples TRBV5-1 to TRBJ2-7; TRBD2 matches at 11 bases. CDR1 and CDR2 from the germline V gene are SGHRS and YFSETQ. V lost 0 bases, J lost 4 bases, and 3 bases stayed unmatched. The CDR3 contains 15 residues. CDR3 bases: TGCGCCAGCAGCTTGGGTGGGACTAGCGGTTACGAGCAGTACTTC. Translation gives CASSLGGTSGYEQYF.

This chain connects TRBV18 to TRBJ1-5; D gene ambiguous. The V gene's germline CDR1 is KGHSH and CDR2 LQKENI. CDR3 length: 14 residues. Trimming shortened V by 2 bases and J by 0 bases, and 5 bases separated the two germline ends. In DNA, the CDR3 is TGTGCCAGCTCACCAGTGTATAGCAATCAGCCCCAGCATTTT. It specifies CASSPVYSNQPQHF.

V is TRBV7-6 and J is TRBJ2-3; 15 nucleotides line up with TRBD2. The ends lost 4 bases at V and 6 bases at J; junction bases unmatched: 8. This CDR3 has 17 amino acids. Germline-derived CDR1 and CDR2 are SGHVS and FNYEAQ. The CDR3: CASSSRTSGRATDTQYF. The CDR3 DNA is TGTGCCAGCAGCTCCAGGACTAGCGGGAGGGCCACGGATACGCAGTATTTT. Filled out from reference TRBV7-6 and TRBJ2-3, the complete variable domain reads GAGVSQSPRYKVTKRGQDVALRCDPISGHVSLYWYRQALGQGPEFLTYFNYEAQQDKSGLPNDRFSAERPEGSISTLTIQRTEQRDSAMYRCASSSRTSGRATDTQYFGPGTRLTVL.

This clone was counted between two and nine times. The J gene is TRBJ2-1, the V gene TRBV30, with D tentatively TRBD2 (5 bases). The CDR3 covers 14 residues. Germline CDR1 is GTSNPN and CDR2 is SVGIG (reference sequence). V lost 3 bases and J 1 base, leaving 10 bases between the germline ends. The CDR3 protein is CAWRAGASYNEQFF. The CDR3 nucleotides are TGTGCCTGGAGGGCGGGTGCTTCCTACAATGAGCAGTTCTTC.

The chain joins TRBV18 to TRBJ1-4; a possible D gene is TRBD1 (6 bases). V lost 1 base and J lost 0, with 9 bases in between. Germline values: CDR1 KGHSH, CDR2 LQKENI. This CDR3 region has 16 residues. The CDR3 protein is CASSPRTAATNEKLFF. The CDR3 DNA sequence: TGTGCCAGCTCACCACGGACAGCCGCAACTAATGAAAAACTGTTTTTT. The full variable domain, in which reference TRBV18 and TRBJ1-4 provide the parts outside the CDR3, is NAGVMQNPRHLVRRRGQEARLRCSPMKGHSHVYWYRQLPEEGLKFMVYLQKENIIDESGMPKERFSAEFPKEGPSILRIQQVVRGDSAAYFCASSPRTAATNEKLFFGSGTQLSVL.

The chain links TRBV5-4 to TRBJ1-2, with D perhaps TRBD1 (5 bases). Trimming left V 4 bases short and J 8 bases short, with 18 bases between. The CDR3 has 14 amino acids. CDR1 and CDR2 from the germline V gene are SGHNT and YYREEE (reference sequence). DNA of the CDR3: TGTGCCAGCAGCCTGATGCAGGGCCCGAGAGGCTACACCTTC. Protein product: CASSLMQGPRGYTF. Full variable domain (outside the CDR3, taken from reference TRBV5-4 and TRBJ1-2): ETGVTQSPTHLIKTRGQQVTLRCSSQSGHNTVSWYQQALGQGPQFIFQYYREEENGRGNFPPRFSGLQFPNYSSELNVNALELDDSALYLCASSLMQGPRGYTFGSGTRLTVV.